The T cell receptor beta chain described here comes from a study of blood T cell repertoires in COVID-19. Study summary: Specimens from acute and convalescent COVID-19 originated in the United States, Italy and Spain. T cells, B-cell-depleted T cells, or PBMCs provided the cDNA or gDNA that served as material.

The authors' processing: Amplification from reference gene primers served as the basis for estimated nucleated cell counts. Data came from immunoSEQ multiplex PCR; TCRdb stores just in-frame clones and leaves some out. That table gives V, J and clone size, and the DNA gave D and trimming. The data show more than 200,000 clones, approximately 81% seen once. J gave up 7 bases and V 0 bases, and 6 bases lay outside the gene matches. This CDR3 has 17 amino acids. Germline CDR1 is MGHRA and CDR2 is YSYEKL. This sequence originates from a man aged 60-69 years with acute or convalescent COVID-19. Sequencing was carried out using peripheral blood. The rearrangement uses TRBV4-1 and TRBJ1-6; 10 nucleotides line up with TRBD1. The CDR3 nucleotides are TGCGCCAGCAGCCAAGACATCTGGACAGGGGGAAATTCACCCCTCCACTTT. Its translation: CASSQDIWTGGNSPLHF.